What follows describes a single TCR beta chain. This record comes from a study of T cell responses to AZD1222 COVID-19 vaccine. Germline V gene sequence: CDR1 SGHAT, CDR2 FQNNGV. The V gene end was trimmed by 5 bases and the J gene end by 1 base; junction bases not matched to a gene: 4. This CDR3 region has 16 residues. TCRdb's table, derived via immunoSEQ multiplex PCR, lists solely in-frame clones and lacks some. The sample carries around 31,000 clones, approximately 90% recorded once. The rearrangement links TRBV11-2 to TRBJ2-5; 13 bases are shared with TRBD2. The specimen comprised peripheral blood, sampled on day 0 of AZD1222 vaccination. This receptor was identified in an adult in good health. The CDR3 spells CASSQGTSGIQETQYF. The CDR3 coding sequence is TGTGCCAGCAGCCAAGGGACTAGCGGGATCCAAGAGACCCAGTACTTC.